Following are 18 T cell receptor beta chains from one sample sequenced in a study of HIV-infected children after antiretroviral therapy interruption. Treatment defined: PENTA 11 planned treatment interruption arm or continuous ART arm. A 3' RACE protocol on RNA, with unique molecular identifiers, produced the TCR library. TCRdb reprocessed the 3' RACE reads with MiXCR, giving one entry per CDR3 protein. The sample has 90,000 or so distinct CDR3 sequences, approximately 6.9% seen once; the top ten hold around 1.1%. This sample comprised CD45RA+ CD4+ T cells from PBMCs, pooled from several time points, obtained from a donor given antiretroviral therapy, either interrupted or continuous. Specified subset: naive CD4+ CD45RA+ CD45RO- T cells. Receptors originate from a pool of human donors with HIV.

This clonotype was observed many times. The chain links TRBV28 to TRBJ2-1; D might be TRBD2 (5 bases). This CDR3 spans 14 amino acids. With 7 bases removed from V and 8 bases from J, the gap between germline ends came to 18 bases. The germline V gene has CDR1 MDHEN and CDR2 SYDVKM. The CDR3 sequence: CASTENLAGDEQFF. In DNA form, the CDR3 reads TGTGCCAGCACCGAAAACCTAGCTGGGGATGAGCAGTTCTTC.

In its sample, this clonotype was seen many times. The DNA of the CDR3 is TGTGCCAGCAGCCAATCCGTTCGCTGGGGCGCTGGCGCTGAAGCTTTCTTT. The encoded protein is CASSQSVRWGAGAEAFF. The chain uses TRBV14 and TRBJ1-1, with a weak D call TRBD1 (5 bases). Trimming pared 2 bases from V and 6 bases from J, leaving 22 bases between. The CDR3 totals 17 residues. The germline gives CDR1 SGHDN, CDR2 FVKESK.

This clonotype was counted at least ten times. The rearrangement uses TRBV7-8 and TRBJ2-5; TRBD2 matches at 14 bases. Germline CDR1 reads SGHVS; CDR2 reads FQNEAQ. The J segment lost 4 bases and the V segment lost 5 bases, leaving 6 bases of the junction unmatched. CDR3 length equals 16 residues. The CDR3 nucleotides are TGTGCCAGCAGCCCCGGACTAGCGGGGGGACGAGAGACCCAGTACTTC. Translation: CASSPGLAGGRETQYF.

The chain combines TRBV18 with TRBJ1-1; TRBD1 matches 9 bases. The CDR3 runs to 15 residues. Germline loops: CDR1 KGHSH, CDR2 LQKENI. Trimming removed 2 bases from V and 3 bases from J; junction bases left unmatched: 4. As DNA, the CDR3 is TGTGCCAGCTCACCAACGAACAGGGGGCACACTGAAGCTTTCTTT. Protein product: CASSPTNRGHTEAFF.

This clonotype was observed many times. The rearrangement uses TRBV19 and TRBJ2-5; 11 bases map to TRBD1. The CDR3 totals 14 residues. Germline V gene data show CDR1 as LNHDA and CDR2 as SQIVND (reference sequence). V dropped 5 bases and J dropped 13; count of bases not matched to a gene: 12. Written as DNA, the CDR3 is TGTGCCAGTAGTTCCCGGACAGGGGGCTCCGTTTCGTACTTC. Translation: CASSSRTGGSVSYF.

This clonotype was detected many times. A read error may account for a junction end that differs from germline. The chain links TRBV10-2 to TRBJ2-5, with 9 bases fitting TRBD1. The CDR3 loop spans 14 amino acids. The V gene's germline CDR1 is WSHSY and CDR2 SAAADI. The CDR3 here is CASSDGTGQDTQYF. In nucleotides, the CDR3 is TGTGCCAGCAGTGATGGGACAGGGCAAGACACCCAGTACTTT.

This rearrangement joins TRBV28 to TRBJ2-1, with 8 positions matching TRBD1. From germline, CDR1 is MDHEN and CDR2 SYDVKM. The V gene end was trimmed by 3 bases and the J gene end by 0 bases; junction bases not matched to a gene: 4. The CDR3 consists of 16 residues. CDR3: CASSFRGLSSYNEQFF. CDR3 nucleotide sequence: TGTGCCAGCAGTTTCAGGGGGCTAAGCTCCTACAATGAGCAGTTCTTC.

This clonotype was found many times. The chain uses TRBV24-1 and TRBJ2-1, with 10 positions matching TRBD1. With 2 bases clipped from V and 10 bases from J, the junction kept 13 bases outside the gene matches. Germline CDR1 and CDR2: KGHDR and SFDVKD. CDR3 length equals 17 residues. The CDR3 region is CATSDSTGGARLREQFF. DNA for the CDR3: TGTGCCACCAGTGATTCGACAGGGGGCGCCCGCCTAAGGGAGCAGTTCTTC.

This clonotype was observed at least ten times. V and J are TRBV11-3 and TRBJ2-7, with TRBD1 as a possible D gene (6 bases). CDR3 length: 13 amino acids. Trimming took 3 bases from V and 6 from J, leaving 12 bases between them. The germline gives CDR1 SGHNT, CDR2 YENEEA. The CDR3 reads CASSFVQGGEQYF. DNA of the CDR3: TGTGCCAGCAGCTTCGTACAGGGTGGCGAGCAGTACTTC.

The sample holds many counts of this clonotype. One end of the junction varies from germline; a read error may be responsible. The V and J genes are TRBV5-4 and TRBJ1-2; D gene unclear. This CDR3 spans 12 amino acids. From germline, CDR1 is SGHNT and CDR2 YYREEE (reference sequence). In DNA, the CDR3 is TGTGCCAGCAGCTTGGTTACCTATGCCTACACCTTC. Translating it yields CASSLVTYAYTF.

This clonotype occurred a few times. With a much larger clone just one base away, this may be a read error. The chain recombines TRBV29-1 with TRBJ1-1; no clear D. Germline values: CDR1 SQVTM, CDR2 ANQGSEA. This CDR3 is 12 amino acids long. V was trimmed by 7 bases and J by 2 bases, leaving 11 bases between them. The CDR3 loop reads CSASILNTEAFF. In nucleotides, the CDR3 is TGCAGCGCCAGCATACTCAACACTGAAGCTTTCTTT. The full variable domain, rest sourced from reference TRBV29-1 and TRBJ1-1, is SAVISQKPSRDICQRGTSLTIQCQVDSQVTMMFWYRQQPGQSLTLIATANQGSEATYESGFVIDKFPISRPNLTFSTLTVSNMSPEDSSIYLCSASILNTEAFFGQGTRLTVV.

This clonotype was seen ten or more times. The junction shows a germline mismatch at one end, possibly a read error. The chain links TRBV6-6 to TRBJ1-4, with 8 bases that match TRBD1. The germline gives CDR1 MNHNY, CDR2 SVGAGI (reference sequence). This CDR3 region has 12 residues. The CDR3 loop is CASGGTGERLFF. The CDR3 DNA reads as TGTGCCAGCGGTGGGACAGGCGAAAGATTATTTTTC.

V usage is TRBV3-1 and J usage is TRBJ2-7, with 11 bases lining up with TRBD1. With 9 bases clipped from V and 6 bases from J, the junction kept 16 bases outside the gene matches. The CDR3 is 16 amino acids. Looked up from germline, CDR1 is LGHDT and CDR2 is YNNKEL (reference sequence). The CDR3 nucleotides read TGTGCCAGTCGCCAAACCTCGGACAGGGGGCTGACCGAGCAGTACTTC. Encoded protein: CASRQTSDRGLTEQYF.

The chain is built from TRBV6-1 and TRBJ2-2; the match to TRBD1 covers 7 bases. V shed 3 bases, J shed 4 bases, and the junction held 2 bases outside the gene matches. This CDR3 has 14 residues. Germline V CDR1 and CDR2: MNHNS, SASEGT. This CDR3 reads CASSESGGTGELFF. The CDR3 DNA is TGTGCCAGCAGTGAGTCAGGGGGCACCGGGGAGCTGTTTTTT.

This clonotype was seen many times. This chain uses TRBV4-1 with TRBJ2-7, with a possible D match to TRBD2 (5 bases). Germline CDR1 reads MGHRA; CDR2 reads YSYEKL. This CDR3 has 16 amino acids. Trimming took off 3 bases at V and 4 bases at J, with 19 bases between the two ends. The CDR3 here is CASSQPGRTSGYEQYF. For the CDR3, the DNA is TGCGCCAGCAGCCAGCCCGGAAGGACCTCGGGGTACGAGCAGTACTTC.

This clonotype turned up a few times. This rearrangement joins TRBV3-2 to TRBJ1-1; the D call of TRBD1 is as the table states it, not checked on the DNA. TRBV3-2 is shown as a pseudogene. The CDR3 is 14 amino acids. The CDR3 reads CASSQGYGTGKAFF. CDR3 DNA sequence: TGTGCCAGCAGCCAAGGCTACGGGACAGGGAAAGCTTTCTTT.

The CDR3 DNA reads TGTGCCAGCAGTTACTCGGGCCACAGGGGAGGCTACACCTTC. This encodes CASSYSGHRGGYTF. This chain links TRBV6-5 with TRBJ1-2, with TRBD1 identical over 7 bases. Germline assignment: CDR1 MNHEY and CDR2 SVGAGI. This CDR3 is 14 amino acids long. V shed 0 bases, J shed 8 bases, and the junction held 6 bases outside the gene matches.

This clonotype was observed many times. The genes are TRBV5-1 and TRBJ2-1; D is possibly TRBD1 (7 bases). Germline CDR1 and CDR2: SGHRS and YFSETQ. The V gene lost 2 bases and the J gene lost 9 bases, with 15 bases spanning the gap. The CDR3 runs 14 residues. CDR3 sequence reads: CASSLEGARGEQFF. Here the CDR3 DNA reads TGCGCCAGCAGCTTAGAGGGGGCGCGGGGTGAGCAGTTCTTC.